Below are 16 T cell receptor beta chains sequenced from a single sample in a study of beta chain features in type 1 diabetes. Sequencing targeted expressed TCRB transcripts, as all isolated RNA had been reverse transcribed. Profiled with immunoSEQ multiplex PCR; TCRdb holds only in-frame clones, not every one. The table shows 300,000 to 450,000 clones, with about 20% occurring only once. Material for sequencing was naive CD4+ T cells from blood. Source of these receptors: a woman aged 18-29 years in good health.

The chain employs TRBV29-1 and TRBJ1-4, with D possibly being TRBD1 (6 bases). V was pared by 0 bases and J by 4 bases, with 6 bases between. This CDR3 is 13 amino acids long. CDR1 SQVTM and CDR2 ANQGSEA come from the germline V gene. CDR3 region: CSVEDRGNEKLFF. CDR3 coding DNA: TGCAGCGTTGAAGACAGGGGTAATGAAAAACTGTTTTTT. Combining the CDR3 with reference TRBV29-1 and TRBJ1-4 gives the whole variable domain SAVISQKPSRDICQRGTSLTIQCQVDSQVTMMFWYRQQPGQSLTLIATANQGSEATYESGFVIDKFPISRPNLTFSTLTVSNMSPEDSSIYLCSVEDRGNEKLFFGSGTQLSVL.

In its sample, this clone was seen a few times. V is TRBV9 and J is TRBJ1-4; TRBD1 is a possible D gene (6 bases). The length of the CDR3 is 16 residues. Germline V gene data show CDR1 as SGDLS and CDR2 as YYNGEE. V lost 0 bases to trimming and J lost 0 bases, with 9 bases between them. The CDR3 region has the DNA TGTGCCAGCAGCGTAGGGGACAAACCAACTAATGAAAAACTGTTTTTT. Its protein is CASSVGDKPTNEKLFF.

This clone was found a few times. This chain uses TRBV18 with TRBJ2-7; possibly TRBD1 for D (6 bases). The CDR3 loop spans 12 amino acids. The germline V and J ends were trimmed by 3 bases and 4 bases, with 7 bases remaining between them. The germline V gene has CDR1 KGHSH and CDR2 LQKENI. The CDR3 DNA sequence: TGTGCCAGCTCACCGGGACAATACGAGCAGTACTTC. Encoded protein: CASSPGQYEQYF.

Only a few counts were recorded for this clone. The chain recombines TRBV19 with TRBJ1-5; D remains ambiguous. The germline V gene has CDR1 LNHDA and CDR2 SQIVND (reference sequence). This CDR3 is 13 amino acids long. Trimming took 3 bases from V and 3 from J, leaving 6 bases between them. DNA of the CDR3: TGTGCCAGTAGTATGGGCTTCAATCAGCCCCAGCATTTT. It specifies CASSMGFNQPQHF. The full variable domain, rest sourced from reference TRBV19 and TRBJ1-5, is DGGITQSPKYLFRKEGQNVTLSCEQNLNHDAMYWYRQDPGQGLRLIYYSQIVNDFQKGDIAEGYSVSREKKESFPLTVTSAQKNPTAFYLCASSMGFNQPQHFGDGTRLSIL.

The chain employs TRBV11-2 and TRBJ2-1; D is perhaps TRBD2 (5 bases). Germline-derived CDR1 and CDR2 are SGHAT and FQNNGV. The CDR3 runs to 13 residues. V lost 1 base and J 9 bases, leaving 10 bases between the germline ends. CDR3 sequence: CASSLAFRGEQFF. Here the CDR3 DNA reads TGTGCCAGCAGCTTAGCATTTCGGGGTGAGCAGTTCTTC.

This clone came up a few times. J is TRBJ2-3 and V is TRBV12-5, with 11 bases aligning to TRBD2. The V and J ends lost 5 bases and 6 bases, in that order; junction bases with no gene match: 4. Germline CDR1 and CDR2: LGHNT and FRNRAP. The CDR3 spans 14 residues. The CDR3, as DNA: TGTGCTAGTGGTGCTAGCGGGGGGACGGATACGCAGTATTTT. It specifies CASGASGGTDTQYF.

The chain combines TRBV6-1 with TRBJ2-2; 7 bases align to TRBD1. The CDR3 runs to 13 residues. The germline CDR1 and CDR2 sequences are MNHNS and SASEGT. V lost 10 bases and J lost 3; bases outside the gene matches: 5. The DNA for the CDR3 is TGTGCCATCCAGGGGGTGGACACCGGGGAGCTGTTTTTT. Its translation: CAIQGVDTGELFF.

The genes are TRBV5-1 and TRBJ2-7; 7 positions agree with TRBD2. This CDR3 spans 16 amino acids. V shed 0 bases and J 3 bases; nucleotides not matched to a gene: 9. CDR1 is SGHRS, CDR2 YFSETQ, per germline. CDR3 DNA sequence: TGCGCCAGCAGCTTGGCTCCGGGCGGGGGAGACTACGAGCAGTACTTC. This encodes CASSLAPGGGDYEQYF.

The genes are TRBV7-6 and TRBJ2-1, with D perhaps TRBD2 (6 bases). The CDR3 contains 14 residues. V was cut by 5 bases and J by 6 bases, with 14 bases left in between. In germline, CDR1 is SGHVS, CDR2 FNYEAQ. CDR3 loop: CASSLSGGSNEQFF. The CDR3, as DNA: TGTGCCAGCAGCCTTAGCGGTGGCAGCAATGAGCAGTTCTTC.

The V and J genes are TRBV30 and TRBJ2-3, with TRBD2 matching over 10 bases. This CDR3 is 16 amino acids long. Germline trimming cut 0 bases from V and 4 bases from J; bases unmatched to any gene: 7. CDR1 is GTSNPN, CDR2 SVGIG, per germline (reference sequence). Written as DNA, the CDR3 is TGTGCCTGGAGTGTTTCTAGCGGGAGTTTCTCAGATACGCAGTATTTT. This gives the protein CAWSVSSGSFSDTQYF.

V is TRBV30 and J is TRBJ1-4; TRBD1 agrees at 9 bases. This CDR3 is 14 amino acids long. In germline, CDR1 is GTSNPN, CDR2 SVGIG (reference sequence). The V segment lost 4 bases and the J segment 7 bases; nucleotides outside the gene matches: 7. Written as DNA, the CDR3 is TGTGCCTGGACCCGGGACAGGGTGACTGAAAAACTGTTTTTT. It encodes CAWTRDRVTEKLFF.

This clone was detected only a few times. The CDR3 region is CASCTQGDIKETQYF. The CDR3 nucleotides are TGCGCCAGCTGCACACAGGGGGATATAAAAGAGACCCAGTACTTC. J is TRBJ2-5 and V is TRBV5-1; 8 bases match TRBD1. Trimming cost V 7 bases and J 3 bases; bases outside gene matches: 11. CDR1 is SGHRS and CDR2 is YFSETQ in the germline V gene. The CDR3 covers 15 residues.

This clone was detected only a few times. The genes are TRBV23-1 and TRBJ1-6; D gene ambiguous. TRBV23-1 is flagged as an ORF with uncertain function. There are 12 residues in the CDR3. Trimming left V 8 bases short and J 8 bases short, with 10 bases between. The CDR3 region has the DNA TGCGCCAGCCGATGCGGGGATTCACCCCTCCACTTT. It is translated as CASRCGDSPLHF.

A few counts support this clone. The genes are TRBV25-1 and TRBJ2-5, with D possibly matching TRBD1 (6 bases). The V gene's germline CDR1 is MGHDK and CDR2 SYGVNS. The CDR3 runs 15 residues. Trimming took off 4 bases at V and 5 bases at J, with 17 bases between the two ends. The CDR3 DNA reads TGTGCCAGCAGTGGATACCTTACAGGGCCGGAGACCCAGTACTTC. This encodes CASSGYLTGPETQYF. The full variable domain, with the rest looked up from reference TRBV25-1 and TRBJ2-5, is EADIYQTPRYLVIGTGKKITLECSQTMGHDKMYWYQQDPGMELHLIHYSYGVNSTEKGDLSSESTVSRIRTEHFPLTLESARPSHTSQYLCASSGYLTGPETQYFGPGTRLLVL.

The V gene is TRBV7-3, the J gene TRBJ2-3, with D perhaps matching TRBD1 (5 bases). With 1 base removed from V and 1 base from J, the gap between germline ends came to 9 bases. CDR1 is SGHTA, CDR2 FQGTGA, per germline. The CDR3 contains 15 residues. The chain's CDR3 is CASSLKGFGTDTQYF. CDR3 DNA: TGTGCCAGCAGCTTAAAGGGGTTTGGCACAGATACGCAGTATTTT. Full variable domain (remainder filled in from reference TRBV7-3 and TRBJ2-3): GAGVSQTPSNKVTEKGKYVELRCDPISGHTALYWYRQSLGQGPEFLIYFQGTGAADDSGLPNDRFFAVRPEGSVSTLKIQRTERGDSAVYLCASSLKGFGTDTQYFGPGTRLTVL.

This clone was recorded a few times. Other DNA sequences of this sample code for an identical CDR3. The chain employs TRBV29-1 and TRBJ1-2; D is undetermined. The CDR3 is 12 residues long. Trimming removed 2 bases at V and 0 bases at J, with 4 bases between. In germline, CDR1 is SQVTM, CDR2 ANQGSEA. CDR3 loop: CSVETANYGYTF. CDR3 in DNA: TGCAGCGTTGAAACGGCTAACTATGGCTACACCTTC.